Listed below are T cell receptor beta chains from one sample, sequenced in a study of graft-versus-host responses after intestinal transplantation. Here immunoSEQ multiplex PCR was the method, and the copy in TCRdb shows in-frame clones only, minus some. The repertoire consists of about 27,000 clones, with over 85% occurring once and the leading ten covering less than 0.85%. The specimen was PBMCs, collected 30 days after intestinal transplant. Receptors originate from a human patient who received an intestinal transplant, so some T cells may come from the graft donor. CDR3s include the opening cysteine and the closing phenylalanine or tryptophan. A D gene is named only where the DNA matches it firmly. Size is stated for part of the rows, as once, few or many counts, or as a class when the clone is expanded.

abundance,j_gene,d_gene,v_gene,CDR3aa,CDR3nt
-,TRBJ1-1,-,TRBV30,CAWSSGPKGTEAFF,TGTGCCTGGAGTTCCGGACCCAAGGGTACTGAAGCTTTCTTT
-,TRBJ1-1,-,TRBV7-9,CASSPLEQREAFF,TGTGCCAGCAGCCCTCTGGAACAGCGTGAAGCTTTCTTT
-,TRBJ2-1,TRBD2,TRBV30,CALTSGGAGYEQFF,TGTGCCTTGACTAGCGGGGGGGCGGGGTATGAGCAGTTCTTC
once,TRBJ1-2,-,TRBV4-1,CASSQGRDYGYTF,TGCGCCAGCAGCCAAGGCCGGGACTATGGCTACACCTTC
-,TRBJ2-4,-,TRBV25-1,CASSEFGDLAKNIQYF,TGTGCCAGCAGTGAATTTGGAGATCTAGCCAAAAACATTCAGTACTTC
-,TRBJ2-1,TRBD2,TRBV28,CASSPNWSGGEQFF,TGTGCCAGCAGTCCGAATTGGTCGGGGGGTGAGCAGTTCTTC
-,TRBJ2-7,-,TRBV6-5,CASSYQGSYEQYF,TGTGCCAGCAGTTACCAGGGCTCCTACGAGCAGTACTTC
-,TRBJ2-5,TRBD1,TRBV5-4,CASSADRGETQYF,TGTGCCAGCAGCGCTGACAGGGGGGAGACCCAGTACTTC
-,TRBJ1-1,-,TRBV27,CASSLSMNTEAFF,TGTGCCAGCAGTTTGAGTATGAACACTGAAGCTTTCTTT
-,TRBJ1-1,-,TRBV28,CASSLKGWNTEAFF,TGTGCCAGCAGTTTAAAGGGTTGGAACACTGAAGCTTTCTTT
-,TRBJ2-1,TRBD2,TRBV29-1,CSVTGLASSYNEQFF,TGCAGCGTCACGGGACTAGCGAGCTCCTACAATGAGCAGTTCTTC
-,TRBJ2-7,-,TRBV9,CASSVGRTPHEQYF,TGTGCCAGCAGCGTGGGCAGGACCCCTCACGAGCAGTACTTC
-,TRBJ2-5,TRBD1,TRBV5-6,CASSSRQGKETQYF,TGTGCCAGCAGCTCCAGACAGGGGAAGGAGACCCAGTACTTC
-,TRBJ2-2,-,TRBV6-1,CASRPGTGELFF,TGTGCCAGCAGACCCGGAACCGGGGAGCTGTTTTTT
-,TRBJ2-7,TRBD2,TRBV11-3,CASSFPHPSTSGRLAYEQYF,TGTGCCAGCAGCTTCCCTCATCCTTCGACTAGCGGGAGATTGGCCTACGAGCAGTACTTC
-,TRBJ2-1,-,TRBV5-1,CASSLEDGEQFF,TGCGCCAGCAGCTTAGAAGACGGTGAGCAGTTCTTC
-,TRBJ1-2,-,TRBV12-5,CASGFSPFYGYTF,TGTGCTAGTGGTTTCTCTCCCTTCTATGGCTACACCTTC
once,TRBJ1-2,-,TRBV14,CASSRLGYSYGYTF,TGTGCCAGCAGCCGCCTGGGTTACTCCTATGGCTACACCTTC
-,TRBJ2-5,-,TRBV18,CASSPHAGAEETQYF,TGTGCCAGCTCACCCCACGCCGGGGCCGAAGAGACCCAGTACTTC
-,TRBJ1-4,-,TRBV5-6,CASSLNRPTNEKLFF,TGTGCCAGCAGCTTGAACAGGCCCACTAATGAAAAACTGTTTTTT
-,TRBJ2-1,-,TRBV5-1,CASSLDTSNEQFF,TGCGCCAGCAGCTTGGACACTTCCAATGAGCAGTTCTTC
-,TRBJ2-1,TRBD1,TRBV6-1,CASSAGTANNEQFF,TGTGCCAGCAGTGCCGGGACAGCAAACAATGAGCAGTTCTTC
-,TRBJ1-4,TRBD1,TRBV27,CASRGQGSEKLFF,TGTGCCAGTCGCGGACAGGGCAGCGAAAAACTGTTTTTT
-,TRBJ2-1,-,TRBV7-9,CASQPPGTPPHGNEQFF,TGTGCCAGCCAACCCCCCGGGACTCCCCCCCACGGCAATGAGCAGTTCTTC
-,TRBJ1-2,TRBD1,TRBV27,CASSLYGDSDNYGYTF,TGTGCCAGCAGTTTATATGGGGACAGTGATAACTATGGCTACACCTTC
-,TRBJ2-1,TRBD1,TRBV30,CAWSITRGNEQFF,TGTGCCTGGAGTATTACCAGGGGGAATGAGCAGTTCTTC
-,TRBJ2-7,TRBD1,TRBV15,CATSRGAGGSYEQYF,TGTGCCACCAGCAGAGGGGCAGGGGGCTCCTACGAGCAGTACTTC
-,TRBJ2-7,-,TRBV7-7,CASSQDLSYEQYF,TGTGCCAGCAGCCAGGACTTATCCTACGAGCAGTACTTC
-,TRBJ2-5,TRBD1,TRBV29-1,CSVEDGTGGYF,TGCAGCGTTGAAGATGGCACAGGGGGGTACTTC
-,TRBJ1-5,TRBD1,TRBV5-6,CASSATGLSQPQHF,TGTGCCAGCAGCGCGACAGGGCTTAGTCAGCCCCAGCATTTT
-,TRBJ2-7,TRBD1,TRBV10-3,CAIRGTGGYEQYF,TGTGCCATCAGGGGGACAGGAGGCTACGAGCAGTACTTC
-,TRBJ2-2,TRBD1,TRBV2,CASSQGTGMNTGELFF,TGTGCCAGCAGCCAGGGGACAGGGATGAACACCGGGGAGCTGTTTTTT
-,TRBJ2-1,TRBD2,TRBV4-1,CASSRPSGDYNEQFF,TGCGCCAGCAGCAGACCTAGCGGGGACTACAATGAGCAGTTCTTC
-,TRBJ1-6,-,TRBV7-8,CASSLAQRYYNNSPLHF,TGTGCCAGCAGCTTAGCGCAGCGGTATTATAATAATTCACCCCTCCACTTT
few,TRBJ2-1,TRBD2,TRBV27,CASSPAGGPYNEQFF,TGTGCCAGCAGTCCTGCGGGGGGACCTTACAATGAGCAGTTCTTC
-,TRBJ1-1,TRBD1,TRBV19,CASSLHSQGANTEAFF,TGTGCCAGTAGTTTACACTCACAGGGGGCCAACACTGAAGCTTTCTTT
-,TRBJ2-5,-,TRBV7-2,CASSLGLPYQETQYF,TGTGCCAGCAGCTTAGGACTACCCTACCAAGAGACCCAGTACTTC
-,TRBJ1-5,-,TRBV11-2,CASSLGNQPQHF,TGTGCCAGCAGCTTAGGAAATCAGCCCCAGCATTTT
-,TRBJ2-1,TRBD2,TRBV13,CASSLTSGRNEQFF,TGTGCCAGCAGTCTTACTAGCGGGAGGAATGAGCAGTTCTTC
once,TRBJ2-7,TRBD1,TRBV5-4,CASTSYPGQVENEQYF,TGTGCCAGCACCTCTTATCCGGGACAGGTGGAAAACGAGCAGTACTTC
-,TRBJ1-6,TRBD1,TRBV28,CASSLTGGYSPLHF,TGTGCCAGCAGTTTGACAGGGGGCTATTCACCCCTCCACTTT
-,TRBJ2-7,-,TRBV4-3,CASSQDPSTAFEQYF,TGCGCCAGCAGCCAAGATCCTAGCACGGCCTTCGAGCAGTACTTC
-,TRBJ1-3,-,TRBV28,CASSLPGARGNTIYF,TGTGCCAGCAGTTTGCCGGGGGCGCGAGGAAACACCATATATTTT
-,TRBJ2-2,-,TRBV4-3,CASSQEVGPLRTGELFF,TGCGCCAGCAGCCAAGAAGTGGGTCCCCTACGGACCGGGGAGCTGTTTTTT
-,TRBJ1-1,-,TRBV27,CASSRHGTGWAFF,TGTGCCAGCAGCCGACATGGGACTGGGTGGGCTTTCTTT
-,TRBJ2-7,-,TRBV28,CASSFPAGSLRYEQYF,TGTGCCAGCAGTTTCCCCGCGGGAAGTTTGCGCTACGAGCAGTACTTC
once,TRBJ2-1,TRBD1,TRBV5-1,CASSYRGYNEQFF,TGCGCCAGCAGCTACAGGGGCTACAATGAGCAGTTCTTC
-,TRBJ2-1,TRBD1,TRBV19,CASSLRDRGYNEQFF,TGTGCCAGCAGCCTCCGGGACAGGGGCTACAATGAGCAGTTCTTC